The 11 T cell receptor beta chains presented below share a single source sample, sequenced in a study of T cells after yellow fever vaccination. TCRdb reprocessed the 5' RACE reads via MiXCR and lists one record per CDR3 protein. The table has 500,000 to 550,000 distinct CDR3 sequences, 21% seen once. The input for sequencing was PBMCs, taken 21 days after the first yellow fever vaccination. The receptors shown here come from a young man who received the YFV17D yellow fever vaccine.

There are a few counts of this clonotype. CDR3 DNA: TGCGCCAGCAGCTTACTTCAGGAGGAAGAGACCCAGTACTTC. This encodes CASSLLQEEETQYF. The chain is built from TRBV5-1 and TRBJ2-5; D might be TRBD2 (5 bases). Deletions cut 2 bases from V and 3 bases from J, with 11 bases between. Germline lookup yields CDR1 SGHRS and CDR2 YFSETQ. The CDR3 spans 14 residues.

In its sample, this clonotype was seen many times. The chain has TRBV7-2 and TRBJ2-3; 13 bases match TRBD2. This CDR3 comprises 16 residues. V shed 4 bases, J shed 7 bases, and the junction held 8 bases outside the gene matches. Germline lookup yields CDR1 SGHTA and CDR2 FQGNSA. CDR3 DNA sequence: TGTGCCAGCAGCTCACAACTAGCGGGGGGGCGGTATACGCAGTATTTT. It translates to CASSSQLAGGRYTQYF.

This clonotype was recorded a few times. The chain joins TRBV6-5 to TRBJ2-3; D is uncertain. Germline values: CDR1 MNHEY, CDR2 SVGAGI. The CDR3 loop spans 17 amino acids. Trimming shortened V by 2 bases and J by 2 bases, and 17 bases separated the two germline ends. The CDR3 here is CASSYGRKSAYTDTQYF. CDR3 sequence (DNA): TGTGCCAGCAGTTACGGGCGCAAATCTGCCTACACAGATACGCAGTATTTT.

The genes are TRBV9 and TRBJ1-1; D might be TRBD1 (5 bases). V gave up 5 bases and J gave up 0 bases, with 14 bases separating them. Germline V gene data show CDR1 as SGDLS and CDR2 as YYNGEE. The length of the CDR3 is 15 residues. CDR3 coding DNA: TGTGCCAGCAGGAAAATCGGGGGGGTGAACACTGAAGCTTTCTTT. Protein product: CASRKIGGVNTEAFF. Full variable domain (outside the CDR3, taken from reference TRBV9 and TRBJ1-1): DSGVTQTPKHLITATGQRVTLRCSPRSGDLSVYWYQQSLDQGLQFLIQYYNGEERAKGNILERFSAQQFPDLHSELNLSSLELGDSALYFCASRKIGGVNTEAFFGQGTRLTVV.

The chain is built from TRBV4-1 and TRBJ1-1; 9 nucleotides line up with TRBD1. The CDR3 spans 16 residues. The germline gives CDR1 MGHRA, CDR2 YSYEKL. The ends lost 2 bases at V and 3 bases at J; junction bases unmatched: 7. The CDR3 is CASSQLTTGGHTEAFF. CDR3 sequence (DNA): TGCGCCAGCAGCCAACTTACGACAGGGGGTCACACTGAAGCTTTCTTT.

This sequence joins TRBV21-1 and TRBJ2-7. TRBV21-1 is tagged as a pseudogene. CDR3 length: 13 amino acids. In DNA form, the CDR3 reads TGTGCCAGCAGCCCCGACGGATACTACGAGCAGTACGTC. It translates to CASSPDGYYEQYV.

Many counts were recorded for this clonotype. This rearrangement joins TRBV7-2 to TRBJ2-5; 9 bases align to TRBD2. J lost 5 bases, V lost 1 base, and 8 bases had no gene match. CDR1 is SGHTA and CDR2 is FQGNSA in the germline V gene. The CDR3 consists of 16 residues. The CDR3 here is CASSLVSRGGGETQYF. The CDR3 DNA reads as TGTGCCAGCAGCTTAGTTTCGCGGGGGGGCGGTGAGACCCAGTACTTC.

The CDR3 is CASGNPGTLETQYF. The DNA of the CDR3 is TGTGCCAGTGGAAACCCCGGGACATTGGAGACCCAGTACTTC. The chain employs TRBV19 and TRBJ2-5, with a possible D match to TRBD1 (6 bases). V was clipped by 8 bases and J by 5 bases, with 18 bases between them. The CDR3 runs to 14 residues. CDR1 is LNHDA and CDR2 is SQIVND in the germline V gene (reference sequence).

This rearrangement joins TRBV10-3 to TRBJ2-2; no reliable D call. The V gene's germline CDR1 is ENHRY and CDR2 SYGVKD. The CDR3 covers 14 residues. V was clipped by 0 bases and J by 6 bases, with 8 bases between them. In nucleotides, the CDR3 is TGTGCCATCAGTGAGTCTTCCGGGTCCGGGGAGCTGTTTTTT. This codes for CAISESSGSGELFF.

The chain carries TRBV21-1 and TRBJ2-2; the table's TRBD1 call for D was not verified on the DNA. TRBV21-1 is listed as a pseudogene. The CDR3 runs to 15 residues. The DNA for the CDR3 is TGTGCCAGCAGCAGACGGGGGGGCCCCCACGGGGAGCTGTTTTTT. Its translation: CASSRRGGPHGELFF.

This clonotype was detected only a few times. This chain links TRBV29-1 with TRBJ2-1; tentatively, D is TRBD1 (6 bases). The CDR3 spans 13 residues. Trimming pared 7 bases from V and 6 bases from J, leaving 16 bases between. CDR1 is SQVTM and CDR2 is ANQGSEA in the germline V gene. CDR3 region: CSAWGQGGNEQFF. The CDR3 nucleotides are TGCAGCGCCTGGGGGCAAGGGGGCAATGAGCAGTTCTTC.